This T cell receptor beta chain was captured in a study of blood T cell repertoires in COVID-19 (dated by TCRdb to 2019 to 2021). About the investigation overall: Samples from collaborators originated in the United States, Italy and Spain and spanned both the acute and convalescent phases of COVID-19. The repertoires were made available in a free public database intended to serve as a resource for research on the immune response to SARS-CoV-2. The samples were drawn from the first 160 participants of the ongoing ImmuneRACE study and from about 1,200 subjects provided by 6 global collaborators. Deeply sampled blood TCRbeta repertoires from subjects exposed to, actively infected with, or recovered from COVID-19 were included in the dataset. The material from the prospective study consisted of cDNA or gDNA derived from T cells, B-cell-depleted T cells, or PBMCs. Nearly every sample came with metadata listing a de-identified subject ID, COVID-19 status, age in years and sex. Where HLA class I and class II types were available, the types were taken from metadata supplied by the sample provider, not from assay-based typing.

Whole blood was collected in K2EDTA tubes by collaborating institutions according to the institutions' own protocols. For TCRbeta analysis, collaborators shipped samples in one of three forms: frozen whole blood, isolated PBMCs, or DNA extracted from either of those sample types. TCRbeta CDR3 regions were amplified from genomic DNA by means of the immunoSEQ Assay, a bias-controlled multiplex PCR. Processing in the source paper ran as follows. The number of nucleated cells in each sample was estimated from the amplification of reference gene primers within the assay. To quantify the absolute abundance of each unique TCRbeta CDR3 rearrangement, sequence reads were collapsed and filtered. For each sample, productive Simpson clonality was calculated as the square root of Simpson's diversity index across productive rearrangements. What TCRdb holds here is the immuneACCESS table cut down to in-frame rearrangements. Part of the clones is not present; checked against another copy, under half of the missing clones reflect an unresolved V gene, and the others are unexplained. For V, J and clone size, that table is used; D and trimming come from the DNA. For this sample there are some 100,000 clones; approximately 93% appear just once. 0.85% to 1% of the sample belongs to the ten largest clones.

Results and caveats for the whole study, not just this receptor: The amount of clinical and demographic metadata varied by source and participant and was provided uncurated.

The germline V gene (reference sequence) supplies CDR1 PRHDT and CDR2 FYEKMQ. The CDR3, cysteine through phenylalanine, is 15 amino acids long. Just CDR3 DNA is preserved here, 45 bases in frame from base 1. Unmatched junction bases come to 4, with V trimmed by 5 bases and J by 1 base. Of note for this clone: Its antigen is not yet known. Base qualities are not recorded, but no much larger clone differs from it by a single base.

Material: peripheral blood. This sequence was found in a man between 60 and 75 years old with acute or convalescent COVID-19. The chain couples TRBV13 to TRBJ1-1; 10 central nucleotides agree with TRBD1. The sequenced DNA is TGTGCCAGCAGCCGACAGGGGGCTAGGAACACTGAAGCTTTCTTT. It translates to CASSRQGARNTEAFF. The full variable domain, completed from the reference TRBV13 and TRBJ1-1 proteins outside the CDR3, reads AAGVIQSPRHLIKEKRETATLKCYPIPRHDTVYWYQQGPGQDPQFLISFYEKMQSDKGSIPDRFSAQQFSDYHSELNMSSLELGDSALYFCASSRQGARNTEAFFGQGTRLTVV.